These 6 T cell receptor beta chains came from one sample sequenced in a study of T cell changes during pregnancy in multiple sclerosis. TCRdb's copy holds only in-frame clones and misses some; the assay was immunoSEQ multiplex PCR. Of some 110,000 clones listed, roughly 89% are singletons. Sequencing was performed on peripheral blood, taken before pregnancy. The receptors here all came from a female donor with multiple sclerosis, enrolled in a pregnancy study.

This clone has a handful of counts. The CDR3 sequence is CASSDRTGKLYEQYF. The CDR3 DNA reads TGTGCCAGCAGTGACAGGACAGGGAAACTCTACGAGCAGTACTTC. The rearrangement joins TRBV2 to TRBJ2-7; 8 bases agree with TRBD1. CDR3 length: 15 amino acids. The V segment lost 3 bases and the J segment 3 bases; nucleotides outside the gene matches: 7. Germline V gene data show CDR1 as SNHLY and CDR2 as FYNNEI.

The CDR3 protein is CASRGQGGTYEQYF. The CDR3 DNA reads TGTGCCAGCAGGGGACAGGGGGGGACCTACGAGCAGTACTTC. This chain connects TRBV27 to TRBJ2-7; 11 positions agree with TRBD1. The V gene's germline CDR1 is MNHEY and CDR2 SMNVEV (reference sequence). The CDR3 contains 14 residues. V trimming: 6 bases; J trimming: 2 bases; junction bases outside the gene matches: 3.

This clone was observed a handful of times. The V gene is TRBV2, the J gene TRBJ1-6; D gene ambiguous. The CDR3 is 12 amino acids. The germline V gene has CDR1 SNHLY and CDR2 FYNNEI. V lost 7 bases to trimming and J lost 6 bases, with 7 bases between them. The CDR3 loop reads CASTGANSPLHF. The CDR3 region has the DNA TGTGCCAGCACCGGAGCTAATTCACCCCTCCACTTT.

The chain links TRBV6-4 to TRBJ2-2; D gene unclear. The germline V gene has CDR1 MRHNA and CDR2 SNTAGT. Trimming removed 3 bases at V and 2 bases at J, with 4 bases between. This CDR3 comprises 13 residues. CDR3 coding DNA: TGTGCCAGCAGTGATAAAAACACCGGGGAGCTGTTTTTT. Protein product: CASSDKNTGELFF.

The CDR3 bases are TGTGCCAGCAGTTACTGGCGGAGCCATGAGCAGTTCTTC. As protein: CASSYWRSHEQFF. The V and J genes are TRBV6-6 and TRBJ2-1; D is uncertain. The CDR3 has 13 residues. V lost 1 base, J lost 8 bases, and 9 bases lay in between. Germline lookup yields CDR1 MNHNY and CDR2 SVGAGI (reference sequence).

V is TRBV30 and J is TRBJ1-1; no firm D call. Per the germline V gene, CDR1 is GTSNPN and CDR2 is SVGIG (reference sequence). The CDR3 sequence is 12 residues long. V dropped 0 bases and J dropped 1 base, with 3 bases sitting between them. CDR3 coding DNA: TGTGCCTGGAGTGTAGCGAACACTGAAGCTTTCTTT. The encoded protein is CAWSVANTEAFF.